Sequencing of this T cell receptor (beta chain) was carried out in a study of blood T cell repertoires in COVID-19 (dated by TCRdb to the early 2020s). As for the study more broadly: Collaborator samples came from the United States, Italy and Spain and covered acute and convalescent phases of COVID-19. The prospective study material was composed of cDNA or gDNA derived from T cells, B-cell-depleted T cells, or PBMCs. Subjects who had been exposed to COVID-19, were actively infected with it, or had recovered from it provided the deeply sampled blood TCRbeta repertoires that made up the dataset. The repertoires were released in a freely available public database meant as a resource for research on the immune response to SARS-CoV-2. The samples were drawn from two sources: the first 160 participants of the ongoing ImmuneRACE study, and some 1,300 subjects contributed by 6 global collaborators. Sample metadata almost always included a de-identified subject ID, COVID-19 status, age in years and sex. Where available, HLA class I and class II types were obtained from metadata supplied by the sample provider rather than from assay-based typing.

Worth noting for this clone: Its antigen is not yet known. No base-level quality is on record; no much larger clone is a single base apart.

The germline V gene yields SGHRS for CDR1 and YFSETQ for CDR2. V trim: 7 bases; J trim: 3 bases; unmatched bases: 12. From the cysteine through the phenylalanine, the CDR3 covers 16 amino acids. The read is trimmed to its CDR3 DNA, 48 bases read in frame from base 1. On the study overall, not on this receptor specifically: The amount of clinical and demographic metadata varied by source and participant and was provided uncurated.

Participants in the prospective study were enrolled through a virtual design, were aged roughly 18 to 100 years, and lived in 24 United States geographic areas. Cohort assignment in the prospective study relied on participant-reported clinical history from a screening survey and a study questionnaire. Recovered participants in ImmuneRACE Cohort 3 were defined by two consecutive negative NP/OP PCR tests, clearance by a healthcare professional, or resolution of symptoms. Mobile phlebotomists in the prospective study collected whole blood, serum and a nasopharyngeal or oropharyngeal swab from every participant. Participants in the prospective study had the option to provide additional blood draws and questionnaires over an approximately 2-month period. Blood samples from the prospective study were shipped frozen or at room temperature prior to DNA extraction. The immunoSEQ Assay, a bias-controlled multiplex PCR, was used to amplify TCRbeta CDR3 regions from genomic DNA. The authors processed their data as follows. The number of nucleated cells in each sample was estimated from the amplification of reference gene primers within the assay. Sequence reads were collapsed and filtered to measure the absolute abundance of every unique TCRbeta CDR3 rearrangement. For each sample, productive Simpson clonality was calculated as the square root of Simpson's diversity index over productive rearrangements. In its TCRdb copy, this immuneACCESS table keeps in-frame sequences only and misses some clones. Where compared with another copy, unresolved V genes explain less than half of these, and the others have no known cause. The V and J calls and clone size are taken from that table; D and trimming were inferred from the DNA. For this sample the table gives about 330,000 clones, of which under 95% were detected only once. Of the sample, about 18% falls within the top ten clones.

The clonotype comes from a woman aged 25-40 years who had recovered from COVID-19. The sequencing sample was made of PBMCs or T cells enriched from blood (not recorded which). In this chain, TRBV5-1 is recombined with TRBJ2-7; a stretch of 11 junction bases matches TRBD2. The CDR3 protein sequence reads: CASSLAGGPGVYEQYF. The bases are TGCGCCAGCTCCCTAGCGGGGGGCCCGGGAGTCTACGAGCAGTACTTC. When the CDR3 is completed using the reference TRBV5-1 and TRBJ2-7 genes on either side, the full variable domain is KAGVTQTPRYLIKTRGQQVTLSCSPISGHRSVSWYQQTPGQGLQFLFEYFSETQRNKGNFPGRFSGRQFSNSRSEMNVSTLELGDSALYLCASSLAGGPGVYEQYFGPGTRLTVT.